The sequence of this TCR beta chain was determined in a study of regulatory T cells in long-lasting Graves disease (dated by TCRdb to about 2021). Regarding the research as a whole: Persistent Graves' disease was defined as persistently positive TSH receptor autoantibodies together with antithyroid drug treatment for over 5 years. Patients with persistent Graves' disease were compared with patients with newly diagnosed Graves' disease using TCR sequencing and RNA sequencing of peripheral blood. The study took place in China and was registered as a clinical trial. A total of around 35 samples underwent TCR sequencing: about 13 from persistent and some 20 from newly diagnosed Graves' disease patients. Persistent Graves' disease patients in the clinical cohort had taken antithyroid drugs for approximately ten years on average.

This clonotype appeared many times. Its antigen target is currently unknown. No much larger clone exists at a distance of one base, and base qualities are not known. General study outcomes and caveats: Only the TCR beta chain was sequenced and analyzed. Only peripheral blood was studied, because thyroid tissue, the primary lesion, was inaccessible. As a limitation, the authors acknowledged that the small sample size may reduce accuracy. Lower TCR Shannon entropy and fewer highly expanded clones were observed in persistent Graves' disease patients than in newly diagnosed patients, which suggested clonal expansion. More public clonotypes were shared among persistent patients (roughly 2,700) than among newly diagnosed patients (roughly 1,000).

This specimen's time point label, interpreted: persistent/refractory GD, antithyroid drugs over 5 years with positive TRAb. For both TCR sequencing and RNA sequencing, RNA was extracted from PBMCs using TRIzol. The diagnosis of Graves' disease was made according to American Thyroid Association guidelines. The patients came from an endocrinology department in Xi'an, China. Each patient gave approximately 9.7 milliliters of peripheral blood, collected in an EDTA anticoagulant tube. PBMCs were isolated by Ficoll Paque Plus density gradient separation without further T cell sorting. An Agilent 2100 Bioanalyzer and agarose gel were used to check RNA quality, while a NanoDrop 2000 measured RNA concentration. The library was built by means of multiplex PCR. Sequencing relied on an Illumina HiSeq 4000. TCR beta libraries were built with iRepertoire HTBI primers and Arm-PCR amplification of CDR3 regions. PCR products were gel purified before sequencing. As for the original processing: Gene usage analysis of CDR3 amino acid clonotypes relied on the 55 to 80 TRBV and 14 TRBJ segments identified across samples. COPE and FqMerger were used to merge the filtered high-quality paired reads into contigs. BLAST was used to align contigs to the IMGT TRBV, TRBD and TRBJ reference genes, and CDR3 was defined following IMGT. Highly expanded clones were defined as clonotypes with a frequency above 0.1%. Repertoire diversity was measured by Shannon entropy, and V-J evenness by the Gini coefficient. Public clonotypes were defined as clonotypes shared by more than one individual. TCRdb reprocessed the public reads (quality trimming at Q25 with fastp, clone calling with MiXCR) and kept in-frame beta chains. Duplicate CDR3 protein sequences are folded into a single record with the most common DNA and genes. The V and J calls here are based on TCRdb, not the publication. This sample gives 360,000 or so distinct CDR3 sequences in total; roughly 25% of them show up just once. About 29% of the sample is held by the ten biggest clonotypes.

The sequence derives from a middle-aged woman with Graves disease. Donor details come from another sample of the same person, matched by shared clones. This sample comprised peripheral blood mononuclear cells (PBMCs), obtained when the disease was refractory, from a patient treated with antithyroid drugs.

The CDR3 loop reads CASSLDRLGEQYF. The DNA sequence follows: TGTGCCAGCAGTCTGGACAGGCTCGGCGAGCAGTACTTC. The chain is made from TRBV28 and TRBJ2-7; TRBD1 matches 7 bases in the middle. From cysteine to phenylalanine, the CDR3 is 13 amino acids long. The sequence is cut down to CDR3 DNA, 39 bases in frame from base 1. CDR1 and CDR2 (MDHEN, SYDVKM) derive from the germline V gene. V is pruned by 5 bases and J by 6 bases, leaving 7 bases of the junction without a gene match.